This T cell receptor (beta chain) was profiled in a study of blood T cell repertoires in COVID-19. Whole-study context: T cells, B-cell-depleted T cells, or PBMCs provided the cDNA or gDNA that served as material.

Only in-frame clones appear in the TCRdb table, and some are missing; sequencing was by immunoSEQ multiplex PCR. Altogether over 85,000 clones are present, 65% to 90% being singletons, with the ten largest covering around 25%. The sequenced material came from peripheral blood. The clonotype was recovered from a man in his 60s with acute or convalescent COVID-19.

As DNA, the CDR3 is TGTGCCAGCAGTGTTTCGTCAGATACGCAGTATTTT. Translating it yields CASSVSSDTQYF. The genes are TRBV6-6 and TRBJ2-3; the D is unclear. Between the trimmed V and J ends, which lost 5 bases and 4 bases, there was a span of 7 bases. Germline V gene lookup returns CDR1 MNHNY and CDR2 SVGAGI (reference sequence). This CDR3 spans 12 amino acids.